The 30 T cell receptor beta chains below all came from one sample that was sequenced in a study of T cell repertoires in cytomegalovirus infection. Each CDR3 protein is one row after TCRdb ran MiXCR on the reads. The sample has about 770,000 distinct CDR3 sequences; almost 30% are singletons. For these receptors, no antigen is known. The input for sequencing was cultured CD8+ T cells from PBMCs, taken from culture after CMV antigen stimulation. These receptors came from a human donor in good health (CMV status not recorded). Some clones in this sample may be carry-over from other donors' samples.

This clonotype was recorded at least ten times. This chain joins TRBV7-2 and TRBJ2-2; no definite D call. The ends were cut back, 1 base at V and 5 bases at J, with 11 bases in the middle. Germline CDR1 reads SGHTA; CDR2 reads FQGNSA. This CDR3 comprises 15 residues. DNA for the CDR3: TGTGCCAGCAGCTTAGGCCCCGGATTAACCGGGGAGCTGTTTTTT. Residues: CASSLGPGLTGELFF.

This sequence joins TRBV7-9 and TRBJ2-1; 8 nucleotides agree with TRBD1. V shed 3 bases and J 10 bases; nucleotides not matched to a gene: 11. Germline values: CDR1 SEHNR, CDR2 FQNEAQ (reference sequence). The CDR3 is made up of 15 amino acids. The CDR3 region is CASSFETGELVEQFF. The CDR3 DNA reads TGTGCCAGCAGCTTCGAGACAGGGGAACTAGTGGAGCAGTTCTTC.

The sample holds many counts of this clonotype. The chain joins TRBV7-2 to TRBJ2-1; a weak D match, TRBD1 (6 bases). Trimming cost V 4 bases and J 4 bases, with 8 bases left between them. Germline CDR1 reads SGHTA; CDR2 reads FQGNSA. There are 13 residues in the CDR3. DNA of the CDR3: TGTGCCAGCAGCTCGGGACATTACAATGAGCAGTTCTTC. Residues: CASSSGHYNEQFF. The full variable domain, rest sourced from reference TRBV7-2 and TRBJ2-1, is GAGVSQSPSNKVTEKGKDVELRCDPISGHTALYWYRQSLGQGLEFLIYFQGNSAPDKSGLPSDRFSAERTGGSVSTLTIQRTQQEDSAVYLCASSSGHYNEQFFGPGTRLTVL.

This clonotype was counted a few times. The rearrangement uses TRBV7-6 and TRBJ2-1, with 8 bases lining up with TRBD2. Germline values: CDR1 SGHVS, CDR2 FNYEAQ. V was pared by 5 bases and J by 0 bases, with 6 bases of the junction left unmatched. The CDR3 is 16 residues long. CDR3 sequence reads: CASSTRGGGSYNEQFF. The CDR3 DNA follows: TGTGCCAGCAGCACCCGGGGGGGAGGCTCCTACAATGAGCAGTTCTTC.

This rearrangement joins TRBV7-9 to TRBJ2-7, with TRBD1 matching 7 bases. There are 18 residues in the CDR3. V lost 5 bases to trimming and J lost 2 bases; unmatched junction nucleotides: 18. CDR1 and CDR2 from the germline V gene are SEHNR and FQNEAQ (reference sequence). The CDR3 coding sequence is TGTGCCAGCAGCCCCCCCGGGACAGAGAGTCCGACAACCTACGAGCAGTACTTC. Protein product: CASSPPGTESPTTYEQYF. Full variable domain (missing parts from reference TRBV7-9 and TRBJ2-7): DTGVSQNPRHKITKRGQNVTFRCDPISEHNRLYWYRQTLGQGPEFLTYFQNEAQLEKSRLLSDRFSAERPKGSFSTLEIQRTEQGDSAMYLCASSPPGTESPTTYEQYFGPGTRLTVT.

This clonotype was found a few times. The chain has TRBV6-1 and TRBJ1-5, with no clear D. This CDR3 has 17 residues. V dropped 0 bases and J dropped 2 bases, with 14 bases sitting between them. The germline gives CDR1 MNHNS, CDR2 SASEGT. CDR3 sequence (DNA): TGTGCCAGCAGTGAAGCGCGGACCCCCGTCGGCAATCAGCCCCAGCATTTT. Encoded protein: CASSEARTPVGNQPQHF.

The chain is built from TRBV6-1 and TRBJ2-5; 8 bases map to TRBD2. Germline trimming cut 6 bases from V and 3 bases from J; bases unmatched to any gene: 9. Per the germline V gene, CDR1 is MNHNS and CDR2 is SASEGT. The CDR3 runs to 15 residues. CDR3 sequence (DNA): TGTGCCAGCAGCTCTCTGGGCGGGGGGAAAGAGACCCAGTACTTC. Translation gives CASSSLGGGKETQYF.

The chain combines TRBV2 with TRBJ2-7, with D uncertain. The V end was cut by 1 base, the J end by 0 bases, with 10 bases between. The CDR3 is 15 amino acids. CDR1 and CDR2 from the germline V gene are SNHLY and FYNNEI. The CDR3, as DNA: TGTGCCAGCAGTGAAGGGGCTGATCACTCCTACGAGCAGTACTTC. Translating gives CASSEGADHSYEQYF.

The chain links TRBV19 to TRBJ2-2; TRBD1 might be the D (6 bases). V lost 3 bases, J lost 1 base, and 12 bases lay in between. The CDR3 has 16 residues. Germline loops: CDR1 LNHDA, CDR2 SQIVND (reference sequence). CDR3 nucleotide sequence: TGTGCCAGTAGTATGCACCGGGACAAGAACACCGGGGAGCTGTTTTTT. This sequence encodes CASSMHRDKNTGELFF.

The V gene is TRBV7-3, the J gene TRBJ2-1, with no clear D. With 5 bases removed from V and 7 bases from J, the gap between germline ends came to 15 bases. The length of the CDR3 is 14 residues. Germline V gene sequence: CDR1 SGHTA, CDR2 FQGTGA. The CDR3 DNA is TGTGCCAGCAGCCCCGACGGATCCGGGAATGAGCAGTTCTTC. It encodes CASSPDGSGNEQFF.

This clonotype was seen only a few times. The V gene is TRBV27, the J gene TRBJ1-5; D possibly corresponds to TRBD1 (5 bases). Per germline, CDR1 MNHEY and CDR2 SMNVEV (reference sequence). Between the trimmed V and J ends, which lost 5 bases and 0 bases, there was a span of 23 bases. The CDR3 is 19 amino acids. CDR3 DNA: TGTGCCAGCAGTCCTCAGGGCAGGGACGTATACTATAGCAATCAGCCCCAGCATTTT. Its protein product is CASSPQGRDVYYSNQPQHF.

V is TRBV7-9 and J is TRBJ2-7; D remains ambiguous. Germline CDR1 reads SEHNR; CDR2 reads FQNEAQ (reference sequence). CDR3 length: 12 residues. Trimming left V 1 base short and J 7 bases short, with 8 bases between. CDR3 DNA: TGTGCCAGCAGCTTAGACGCAGTAGAGCAGTACGTC. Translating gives CASSLDAVEQYV.

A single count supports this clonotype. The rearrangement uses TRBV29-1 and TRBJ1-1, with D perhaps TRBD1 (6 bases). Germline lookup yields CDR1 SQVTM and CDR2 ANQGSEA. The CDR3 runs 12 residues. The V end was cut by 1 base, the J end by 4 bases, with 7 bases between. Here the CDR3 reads CSVEGGATEAFF. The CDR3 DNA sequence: TGCAGCGTTGAAGGGGGGGCCACTGAAGCTTTCTTT.

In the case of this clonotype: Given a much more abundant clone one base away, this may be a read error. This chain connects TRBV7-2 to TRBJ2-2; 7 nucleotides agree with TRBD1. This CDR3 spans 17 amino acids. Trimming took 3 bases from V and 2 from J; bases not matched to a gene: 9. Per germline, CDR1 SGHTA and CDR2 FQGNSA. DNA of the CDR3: TGTGCCAGCAGCTTGTGGACCGGGACAGATAACACCGGGGAGCTGTTTTTT. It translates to CASSLWTGTDNTGELFF.

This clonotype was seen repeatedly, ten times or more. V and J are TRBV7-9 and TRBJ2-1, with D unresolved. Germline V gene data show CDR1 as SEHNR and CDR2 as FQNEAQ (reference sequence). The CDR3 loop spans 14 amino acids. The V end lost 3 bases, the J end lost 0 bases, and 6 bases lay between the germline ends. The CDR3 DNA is TGTGCCAGCAGCTTCCCTAGCTCCTACAATGAGCAGTTCTTC. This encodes CASSFPSSYNEQFF.

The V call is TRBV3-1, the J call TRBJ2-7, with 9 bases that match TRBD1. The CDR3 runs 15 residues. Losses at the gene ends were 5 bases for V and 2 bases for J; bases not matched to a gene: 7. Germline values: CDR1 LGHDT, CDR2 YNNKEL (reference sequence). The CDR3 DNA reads TGTGCCAGCAGCAACTGGACAGGGGTTCCCTACGAGCAGTACTTC. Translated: CASSNWTGVPYEQYF.

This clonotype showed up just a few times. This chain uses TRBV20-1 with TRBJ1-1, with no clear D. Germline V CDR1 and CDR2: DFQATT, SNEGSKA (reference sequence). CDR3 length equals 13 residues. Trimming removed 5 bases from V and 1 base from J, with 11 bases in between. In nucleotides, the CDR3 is TGCAGTGCTCGCCCATTCTCGAACACTGAAGCTTTCTTT. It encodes CSARPFSNTEAFF.

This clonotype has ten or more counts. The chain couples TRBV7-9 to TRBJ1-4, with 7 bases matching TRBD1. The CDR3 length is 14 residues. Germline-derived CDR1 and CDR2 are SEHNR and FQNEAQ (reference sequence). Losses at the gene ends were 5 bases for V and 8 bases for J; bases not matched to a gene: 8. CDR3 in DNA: TGTGCCAGCAGCCCTTCCTCCAGGGGGGAAAAACTGTTTTTT. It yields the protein CASSPSSRGEKLFF. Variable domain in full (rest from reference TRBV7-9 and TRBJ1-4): DTGVSQNPRHKITKRGQNVTFRCDPISEHNRLYWYRQTLGQGPEFLTYFQNEAQLEKSRLLSDRFSAERPKGSFSTLEIQRTEQGDSAMYLCASSPSSRGEKLFFGSGTQLSVL.

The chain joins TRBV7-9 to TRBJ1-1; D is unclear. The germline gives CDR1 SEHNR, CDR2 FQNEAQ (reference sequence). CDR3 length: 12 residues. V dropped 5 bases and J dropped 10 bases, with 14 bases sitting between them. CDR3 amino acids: CASSQDYLAAFF. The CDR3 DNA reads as TGTGCCAGCAGCCAGGACTACCTGGCAGCTTTCTTT.

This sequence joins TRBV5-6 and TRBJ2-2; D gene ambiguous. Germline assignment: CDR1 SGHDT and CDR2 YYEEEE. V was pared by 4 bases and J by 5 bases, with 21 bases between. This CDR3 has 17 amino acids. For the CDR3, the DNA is TGTGCCAGCAGCCAAAGCACGCAGGTGGGGTTTACCGGGGAGCTGTTTTTT. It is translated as CASSQSTQVGFTGELFF. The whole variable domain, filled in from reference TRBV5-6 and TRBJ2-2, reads DAGVTQSPTHLIKTRGQQVTLRCSPKSGHDTVSWYQQALGQGPQFIFQYYEEEERQRGNFPDRFSGHQFPNYSSELNVNALLLGDSALYLCASSQSTQVGFTGELFFGEGSRLTVL.

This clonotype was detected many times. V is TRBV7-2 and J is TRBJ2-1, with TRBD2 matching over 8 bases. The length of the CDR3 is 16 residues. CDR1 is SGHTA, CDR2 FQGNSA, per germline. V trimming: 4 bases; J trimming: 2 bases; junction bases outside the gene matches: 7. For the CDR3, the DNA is TGTGCCAGCAGCTCCTTTACGGGGGGGCCCTACAATGAGCAGTTCTTC. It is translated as CASSSFTGGPYNEQFF.

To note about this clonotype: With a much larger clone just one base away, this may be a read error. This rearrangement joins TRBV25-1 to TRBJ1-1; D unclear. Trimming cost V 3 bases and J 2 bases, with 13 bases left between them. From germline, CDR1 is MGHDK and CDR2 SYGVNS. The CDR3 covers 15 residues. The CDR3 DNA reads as TGTGCCAGCAGTGATCCCGGGATGTCTAACACTGAAGCTTTCTTT. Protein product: CASSDPGMSNTEAFF.

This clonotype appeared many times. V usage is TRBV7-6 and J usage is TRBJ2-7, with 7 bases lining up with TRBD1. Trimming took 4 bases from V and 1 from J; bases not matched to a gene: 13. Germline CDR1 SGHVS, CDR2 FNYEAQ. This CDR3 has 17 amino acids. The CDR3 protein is CASSSYLGGRKSYEQYF. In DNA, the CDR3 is TGTGCCAGCAGCTCCTACTTAGGGGGCAGAAAGTCCTACGAGCAGTACTTC.

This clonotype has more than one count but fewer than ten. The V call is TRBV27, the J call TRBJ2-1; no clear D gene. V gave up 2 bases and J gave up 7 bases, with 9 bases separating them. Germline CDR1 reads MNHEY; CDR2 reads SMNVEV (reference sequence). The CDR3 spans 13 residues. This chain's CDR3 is CASSLTWGNEQFF. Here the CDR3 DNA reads TGTGCCAGCAGTTTAACGTGGGGAAATGAGCAGTTCTTC.

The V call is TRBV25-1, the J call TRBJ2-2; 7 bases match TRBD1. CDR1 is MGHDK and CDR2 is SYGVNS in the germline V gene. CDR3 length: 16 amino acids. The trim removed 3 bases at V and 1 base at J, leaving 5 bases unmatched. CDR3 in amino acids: CASSDLGQVNTGELFF. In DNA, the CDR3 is TGTGCCAGCAGTGACCTCGGACAGGTGAACACCGGGGAGCTGTTTTTT. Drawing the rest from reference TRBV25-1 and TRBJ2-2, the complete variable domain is EADIYQTPRYLVIGTGKKITLECSQTMGHDKMYWYQQDPGMELHLIHYSYGVNSTEKGDLSSESTVSRIRTEHFPLTLESARPSHTSQYLCASSDLGQVNTGELFFGEGSRLTVL.

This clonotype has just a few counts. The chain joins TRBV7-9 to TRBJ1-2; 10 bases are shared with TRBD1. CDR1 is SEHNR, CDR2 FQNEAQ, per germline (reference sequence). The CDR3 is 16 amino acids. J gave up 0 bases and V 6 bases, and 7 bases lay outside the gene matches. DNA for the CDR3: TGTGCCAGCAGTCCGGACAGGGGGAGTGCTAACTATGGCTACACCTTC. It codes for CASSPDRGSANYGYTF.

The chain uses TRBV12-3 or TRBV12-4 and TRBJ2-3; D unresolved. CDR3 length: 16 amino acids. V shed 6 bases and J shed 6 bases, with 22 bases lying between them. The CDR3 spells CASRTSPAGRKDTQYF. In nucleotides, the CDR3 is TGTGCCAGCAGGACCTCCCCAGCCGGAAGGAAGGATACGCAGTATTTT.

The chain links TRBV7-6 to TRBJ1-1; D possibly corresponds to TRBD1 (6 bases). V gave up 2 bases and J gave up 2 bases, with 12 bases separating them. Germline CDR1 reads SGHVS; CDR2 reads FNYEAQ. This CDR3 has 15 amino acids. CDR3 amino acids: CASSLCPRGNTEAFF. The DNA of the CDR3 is TGTGCCAGCAGCTTATGCCCCAGGGGAAACACTGAAGCTTTCTTT.

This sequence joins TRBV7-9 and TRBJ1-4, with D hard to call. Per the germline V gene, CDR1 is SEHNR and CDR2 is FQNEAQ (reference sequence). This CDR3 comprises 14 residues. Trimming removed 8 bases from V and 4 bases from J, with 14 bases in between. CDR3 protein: CASFEGMVNEKLFF. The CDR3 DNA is TGTGCCAGCTTCGAGGGAATGGTTAATGAAAAACTGTTTTTT.

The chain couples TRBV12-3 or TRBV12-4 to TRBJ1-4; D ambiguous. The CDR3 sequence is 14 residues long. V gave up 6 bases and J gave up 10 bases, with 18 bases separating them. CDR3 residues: CASRPGKNLGKLFF. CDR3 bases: TGTGCCAGCAGGCCGGGAAAGAATTTAGGAAAACTGTTTTTT.